Following are 18 T cell receptor beta chains from one sample sequenced in a study of blood T cell repertoires in COVID-19. The repertoire was sequenced with immunoSEQ multiplex PCR; TCRdb's copy has only in-frame clones and lacks some. This sample yields 110,000 to 150,000 clones, of which about four fifths are seen a single time; 3% to 3.5% belongs to the top ten. What was sequenced was peripheral blood. The receptors derive from an elderly woman with acute or convalescent COVID-19.

This chain links TRBV6-5 with TRBJ2-1; D is possibly TRBD1 (6 bases). V was clipped by 7 bases and J by 6 bases, with 19 bases between them. The CDR3 totals 15 residues. CDR1 MNHEY and CDR2 SVGAGI come from the germline V gene. CDR3 sequence: CASTPRGSGVNEQFF. DNA of the CDR3: TGTGCCAGCACCCCCCGGGGATCAGGGGTCAATGAGCAGTTCTTC.

By sample share, this clone is medium-sized. The chain recombines TRBV7-9 with TRBJ1-1; the D is unclear. CDR1 and CDR2 (germline): SEHNR, FQNEAQ (reference sequence). Trimming took off 6 bases at V and 3 bases at J, with 11 bases between the two ends. There are 13 residues in the CDR3. The CDR3 loop is CASSVAGDTEAFF. CDR3 bases: TGTGCCAGCAGTGTCGCGGGAGACACTGAAGCTTTCTTT.

J is TRBJ2-2 and V is TRBV7-6, with D possibly being TRBD2 (5 bases). The CDR3 consists of 16 residues. The V and J ends lost 6 bases and 3 bases respectively, with 17 bases between them. Germline V gene sequence: CDR1 SGHVS, CDR2 FNYEAQ. The CDR3 DNA is TGTGCCAGCAGTACCGGCCCGGGGTTGGACACCGGGGAGCTGTTTTTT. Translation: CASSTGPGLDTGELFF.

This chain uses TRBV5-1 with TRBJ1-6; D gene uncertain. Between the trimmed V and J ends, which lost 1 base and 4 bases, there was a span of 6 bases. The CDR3 length is 14 residues. CDR1 is SGHRS and CDR2 is YFSETQ in the germline V gene. CDR3 sequence: CASSLLSYNSPLHF. CDR3 nucleotide sequence: TGCGCCAGCAGCTTGTTATCTTATAATTCACCCCTCCACTTT.

The J gene is TRBJ1-2, the V gene TRBV5-1; possible D gene TRBD1, 5 bases. Per the germline V gene, CDR1 is SGHRS and CDR2 is YFSETQ. Between the trimmed V and J ends, which lost 3 bases and 2 bases, there was a span of 8 bases. There are 13 residues in the CDR3. This CDR3 is CASSSSGNYGYTF. The CDR3 DNA is TGCGCCAGCAGCTCCTCAGGGAACTATGGCTACACCTTC.

The rearrangement uses TRBV25-1 and TRBJ2-5; 8 nucleotides align to TRBD1. The CDR3 is 15 residues long. Germline V gives CDR1 MGHDK, CDR2 SYGVNS. With 7 bases clipped from V and 5 bases from J, the junction kept 12 bases outside the gene matches. The chain's CDR3 is CASTTAGGAYETQYF. Here the CDR3 DNA reads TGTGCCAGCACCACGGCAGGGGGCGCATATGAGACCCAGTACTTC.

This chain links TRBV18 with TRBJ2-7, with 8 bases identical to TRBD1. The germline CDR1 and CDR2 sequences are KGHSH and LQKENI. The CDR3 spans 13 residues. The junction had 6 bases not matched to a gene; V was cut back by 4 bases and J by 7 bases. DNA of the CDR3: TGTGCCAGCTCACGGGGGACAGGACGGGAGCAGTACTTC. This translates into CASSRGTGREQYF.

The genes are TRBV6-2 or TRBV6-3 and TRBJ1-2, with TRBD1 matching over 9 bases. There are 17 residues in the CDR3. Germline CDR1 MNHEY, CDR2 SVGEGT. V gave up 6 bases and J gave up 8 bases; unmatched junction bases: 19. CDR3 residues: CASSHRPPDRGAAGYTF. The CDR3 bases are TGTGCCAGCAGCCACCGACCACCGGACAGGGGCGCAGCGGGCTACACCTTC.

The chain carries TRBV5-1 and TRBJ2-4, with D maybe TRBD1 (6 bases). Germline V gene data show CDR1 as SGHRS and CDR2 as YFSETQ. V gave up 1 base and J gave up 7 bases, with 9 bases separating them. The CDR3 loop spans 13 amino acids. The CDR3 reads CASSLTTGNIQYF. The CDR3 coding sequence is TGCGCCAGCAGCTTGACGACAGGTAACATTCAGTACTTC.

The CDR3: CASRGGAAGGNTIYF. The CDR3 DNA reads TGTGCCAGCAGGGGGGGGGCGGCAGGTGGAAACACCATATATTTT. The chain has TRBV6-5 and TRBJ1-3; weak D call: TRBD1 (6 bases). The CDR3 is 15 residues long. V was trimmed by 6 bases and J by 3 bases, leaving 15 bases between them. Germline V lookup: CDR1 MNHEY, CDR2 SVGAGI.

CDR3 sequence reads: CASSERDPSYEQYF. The CDR3 DNA reads TGTGCCAGCAGTGAACGGGATCCGAGCTACGAGCAGTACTTC. The gene calls are TRBV6-1 and TRBJ2-7, with D perhaps TRBD2 (5 bases). This CDR3 spans 14 amino acids. Germline-derived CDR1 and CDR2 are MNHNS and SASEGT. V dropped 2 bases and J dropped 3 bases, with 11 bases sitting between them.

The V gene is TRBV19, the J gene TRBJ2-7, with 8 bases fitting TRBD1. The CDR3 has 13 residues. After removal of 6 bases from V and 4 bases from J, the junction contained 5 bases not matched to a gene. In germline, CDR1 is LNHDA, CDR2 SQIVND (reference sequence). The CDR3 spells CASRGQALYEQYF. As DNA, the CDR3 is TGTGCCAGTAGGGGACAGGCTTTATACGAGCAGTACTTC.

V and J are TRBV3-1 (or the pseudogene TRBV3-2) and TRBJ2-7; D unresolved. Between the trimmed V and J ends, which lost 1 base and 6 bases, there was a span of 16 bases. Germline V gives CDR1 LGHDT, CDR2 YNNKEL (reference sequence). This CDR3 is 15 amino acids long. The DNA of the CDR3 is TGTGCCAGCAGCCAAGTCTTCCATCTAGGATCCGAGCAGTACTTC. Its translation is CASSQVFHLGSEQYF.

V usage is TRBV18 and J usage is TRBJ1-5; tentative D call: TRBD1 (6 bases). The CDR3 contains 16 residues. V lost 2 bases and J lost 1, with 12 bases in between. CDR1 and CDR2 from the germline V gene are KGHSH and LQKENI. The CDR3 bases are TGTGCCAGCTCACCATCCAGCAGGGGAAGCAATCAGCCCCAGCATTTT. As protein: CASSPSSRGSNQPQHF.

The gene calls are TRBV5-4 and TRBJ1-3; D gene unclear. The V end lost 2 bases, the J end lost 4 bases, and 13 bases lay between the germline ends. This CDR3 comprises 15 residues. CDR1 and CDR2 (germline): SGHNT, YYREEE (reference sequence). The CDR3 loop is CASSLKPGFGNTIYF. In DNA form, the CDR3 reads TGTGCCAGCAGCTTAAAGCCGGGATTCGGAAACACCATATATTTT.

About this clone itself: The same CDR3 also results from other DNA sequences found in this sample. The chain joins TRBV6-1 to TRBJ1-2; TRBD1 is a possible D gene (5 bases). The V end lost 3 bases, the J end lost 2 bases, and 13 bases lay between the germline ends. The CDR3 length is 15 residues. Germline CDR1 reads MNHNS; CDR2 reads SASEGT. In nucleotides, the CDR3 is TGTGCCAGCAGTGAGGCGCTGGCAGGGAACTATGGCTACACCTTC. Its protein is CASSEALAGNYGYTF.

The V and J genes are TRBV2 and TRBJ2-5, with 9 nucleotides matching TRBD1. Germline CDR1 SNHLY, CDR2 FYNNEI. With V trimmed by 6 bases and J by 5 bases, 4 bases remained unmatched. The CDR3 contains 13 residues. CDR3 in DNA: TGTGCCAGCAGGGGGACAGGGAGGGAGACCCAGTACTTC. The encoded protein is CASRGTGRETQYF.

V gene TRBV19 combines with J gene TRBJ1-5; D may be TRBD1 (5 bases). The CDR3 has 16 residues. Germline V gene lookup returns CDR1 LNHDA and CDR2 SQIVND (reference sequence). Trimming shortened V by 0 bases and J by 7 bases, and 16 bases separated the two germline ends. CDR3 region: CASSIDFGGIGQPQHF. CDR3 bases: TGTGCCAGTAGTATAGATTTCGGGGGGATCGGGCAGCCCCAGCATTTT. Complete variable domain (other parts from reference TRBV19 and TRBJ1-5): DGGITQSPKYLFRKEGQNVTLSCEQNLNHDAMYWYRQDPGQGLRLIYYSQIVNDFQKGDIAEGYSVSREKKESFPLTVTSAQKNPTAFYLCASSIDFGGIGQPQHFGDGTRLSIL.